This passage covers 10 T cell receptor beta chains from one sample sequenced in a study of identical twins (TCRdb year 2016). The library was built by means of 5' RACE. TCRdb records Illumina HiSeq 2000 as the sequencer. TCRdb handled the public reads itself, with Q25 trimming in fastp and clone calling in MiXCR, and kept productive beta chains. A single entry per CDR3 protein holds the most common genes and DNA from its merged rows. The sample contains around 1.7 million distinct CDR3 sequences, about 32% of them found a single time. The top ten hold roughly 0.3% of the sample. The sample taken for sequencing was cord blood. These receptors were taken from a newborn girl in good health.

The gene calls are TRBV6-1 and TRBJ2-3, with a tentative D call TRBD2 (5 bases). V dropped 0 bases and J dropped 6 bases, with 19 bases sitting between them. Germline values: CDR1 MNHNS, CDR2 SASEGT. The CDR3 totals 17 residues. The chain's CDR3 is CASSEARWERVADTQYF. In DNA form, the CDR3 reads TGTGCCAGCAGTGAAGCTAGGTGGGAGAGAGTGGCGGATACGCAGTATTTT.

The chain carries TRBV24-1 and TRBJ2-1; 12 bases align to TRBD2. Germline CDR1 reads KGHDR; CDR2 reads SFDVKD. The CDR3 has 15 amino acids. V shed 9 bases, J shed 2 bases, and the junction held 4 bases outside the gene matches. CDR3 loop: CATGLAGGTYNEQFF. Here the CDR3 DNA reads TGTGCCACCGGTCTAGCGGGAGGGACCTACAATGAGCAGTTCTTC.

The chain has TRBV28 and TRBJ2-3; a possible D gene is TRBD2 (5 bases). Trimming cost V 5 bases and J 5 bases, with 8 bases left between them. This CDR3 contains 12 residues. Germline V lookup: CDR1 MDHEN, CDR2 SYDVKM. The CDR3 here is CASSQLVDTQYF. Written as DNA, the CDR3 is TGTGCCAGCAGTCAACTAGTAGATACGCAGTATTTT.

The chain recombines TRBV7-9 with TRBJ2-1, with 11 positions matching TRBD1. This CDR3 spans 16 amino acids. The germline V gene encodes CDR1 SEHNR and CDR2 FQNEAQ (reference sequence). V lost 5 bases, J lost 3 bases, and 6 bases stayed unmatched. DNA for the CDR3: TGTGCCAGCAGCATATCCGGGACAGGGGGCTACAATGAGCAGTTCTTC. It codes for CASSISGTGGYNEQFF.

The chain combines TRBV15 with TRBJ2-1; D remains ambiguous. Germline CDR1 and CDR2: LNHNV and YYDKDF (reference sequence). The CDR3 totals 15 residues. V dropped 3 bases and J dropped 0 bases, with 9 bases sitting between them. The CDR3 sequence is CATSRWASSYNEQFF. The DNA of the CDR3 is TGTGCCACCAGCAGGTGGGCTAGCTCCTACAATGAGCAGTTCTTC.

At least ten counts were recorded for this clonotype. CDR3 sequence reads: CASSFLLAVPSYEQYF. The CDR3 DNA follows: TGTGCCAGCAGTTTTCTGTTAGCGGTTCCATCCTACGAGCAGTACTTC. The gene calls are TRBV28 and TRBJ2-7; possibly TRBD2 for D (6 bases). The CDR3 runs to 16 residues. The V end lost 3 bases, the J end lost 1 base, and 16 bases lay between the germline ends. CDR1 MDHEN and CDR2 SYDVKM come from the germline V gene.

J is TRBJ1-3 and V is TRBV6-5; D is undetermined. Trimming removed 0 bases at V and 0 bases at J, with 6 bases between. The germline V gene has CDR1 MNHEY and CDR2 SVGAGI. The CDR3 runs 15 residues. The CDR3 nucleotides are TGTGCCAGCAGTTACTCGACAAACTCTGGAAACACCATATATTTT. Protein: CASSYSTNSGNTIYF.

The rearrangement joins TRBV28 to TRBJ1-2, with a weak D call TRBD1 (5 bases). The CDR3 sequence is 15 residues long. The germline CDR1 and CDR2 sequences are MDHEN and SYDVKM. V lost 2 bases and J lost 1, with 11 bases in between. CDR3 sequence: CASSLAGGVNYGYTF. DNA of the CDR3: TGTGCCAGCAGTTTAGCCGGAGGGGTTAACTATGGCTACACCTTC.

The CDR3 nucleotides are TGTGCCAGCAACCCAGGGACTAGCGGAGTTTACGAGCAGTACTTC. Protein: CASNPGTSGVYEQYF. The chain carries TRBV25-1 and TRBJ2-5, with 11 bases matching TRBD2. The DNA end favors TRBJ2-7, so the J call may be wrong. CDR1 is MGHDK, CDR2 SYGVNS, per germline. The CDR3 is 15 amino acids.

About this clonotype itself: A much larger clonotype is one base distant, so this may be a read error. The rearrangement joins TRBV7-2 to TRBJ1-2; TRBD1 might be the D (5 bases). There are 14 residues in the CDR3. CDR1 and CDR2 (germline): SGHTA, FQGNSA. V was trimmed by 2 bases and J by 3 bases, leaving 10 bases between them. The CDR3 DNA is TGTGCCAGCAGCTTAACGGGACTGTACTATGGCTACACCTTC. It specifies CASSLTGLYYGYTF. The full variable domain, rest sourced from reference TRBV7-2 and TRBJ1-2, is GAGVSQSPSNKVTEKGKDVELRCDPISGHTALYWYRQSLGQGLEFLIYFQGNSAPDKSGLPSDRFSAERTGGSVSTLTIQRTQQEDSAVYLCASSLTGLYYGYTFGSGTRLTVV.